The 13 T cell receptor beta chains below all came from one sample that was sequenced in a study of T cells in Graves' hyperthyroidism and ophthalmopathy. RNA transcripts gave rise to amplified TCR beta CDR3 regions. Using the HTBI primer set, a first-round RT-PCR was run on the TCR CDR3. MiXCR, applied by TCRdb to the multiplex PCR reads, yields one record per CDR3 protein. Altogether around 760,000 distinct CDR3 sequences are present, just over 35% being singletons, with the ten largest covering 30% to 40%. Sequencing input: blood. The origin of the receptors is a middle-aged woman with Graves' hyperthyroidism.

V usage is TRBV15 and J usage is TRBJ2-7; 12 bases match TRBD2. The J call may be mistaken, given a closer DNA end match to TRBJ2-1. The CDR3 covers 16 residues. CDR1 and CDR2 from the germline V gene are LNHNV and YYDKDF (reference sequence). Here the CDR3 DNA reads TGTGCCACCAGCAGGAGGACTAGCGGGACCCACAATGAGCAGTTCTTC. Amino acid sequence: CATSRRTSGTHNEQFF.

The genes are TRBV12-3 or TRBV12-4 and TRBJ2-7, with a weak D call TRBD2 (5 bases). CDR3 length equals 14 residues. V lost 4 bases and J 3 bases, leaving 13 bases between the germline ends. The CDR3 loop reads CASSSGGGVYEQYF. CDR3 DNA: TGTGCCAGCAGTTCGGGCGGAGGAGTCTACGAGCAGTACTTC.

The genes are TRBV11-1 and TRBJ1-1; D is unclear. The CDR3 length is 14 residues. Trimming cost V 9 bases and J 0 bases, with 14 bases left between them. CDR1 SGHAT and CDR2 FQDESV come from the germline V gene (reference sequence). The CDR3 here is CASIGPNMNTEAFF. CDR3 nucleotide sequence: TGTGCCAGTATAGGTCCGAACATGAACACTGAAGCTTTCTTT. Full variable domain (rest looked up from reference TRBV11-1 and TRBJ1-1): EAEVAQSPRYKITEKSQAVAFWCDPISGHATLYWYRQILGQGPELLVQFQDESVVDDSQLPKDRFSAERLKGVDSTLKIQPAELGDSAMYLCASIGPNMNTEAFFGQGTRLTVV.

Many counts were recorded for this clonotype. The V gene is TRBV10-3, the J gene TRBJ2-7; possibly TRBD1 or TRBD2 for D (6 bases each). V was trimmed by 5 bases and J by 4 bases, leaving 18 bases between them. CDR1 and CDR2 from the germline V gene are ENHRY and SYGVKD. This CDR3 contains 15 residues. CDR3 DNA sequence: TGTGCCATCAGTACAGGACAGCAGGGGAGGTACGAGCAGTACTTC. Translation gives CAISTGQQGRYEQYF.

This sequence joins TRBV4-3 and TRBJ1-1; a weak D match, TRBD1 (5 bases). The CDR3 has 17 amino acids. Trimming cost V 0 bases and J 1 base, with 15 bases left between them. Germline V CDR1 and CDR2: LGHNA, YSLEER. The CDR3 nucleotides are TGCGCCAGCAGCCAAGATGGTCTCCAGGGTACGAACACTGAAGCTTTCTTT. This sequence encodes CASSQDGLQGTNTEAFF.

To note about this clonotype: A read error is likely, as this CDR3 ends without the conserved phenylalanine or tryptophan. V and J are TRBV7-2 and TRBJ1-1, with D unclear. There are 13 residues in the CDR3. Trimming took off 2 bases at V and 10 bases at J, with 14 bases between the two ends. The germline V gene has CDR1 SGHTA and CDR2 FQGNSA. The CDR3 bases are TGTGCCAGCAGCTTATTGTCGGGATTCTCAGCTTTCCTT. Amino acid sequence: CASSLLSGFSAFL.

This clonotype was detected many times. CDR3 amino acids: CASGRTSGNTIYF. CDR3 sequence (DNA): TGTGCCAGCGGAAGGACCTCTGGAAACACCATATATTTT. This rearrangement joins TRBV6-5 to TRBJ1-3; no reliable D call. With 8 bases removed from V and 0 bases from J, the gap between germline ends came to 8 bases. Looked up from germline, CDR1 is MNHEY and CDR2 is SVGAGI. This CDR3 has 13 amino acids.

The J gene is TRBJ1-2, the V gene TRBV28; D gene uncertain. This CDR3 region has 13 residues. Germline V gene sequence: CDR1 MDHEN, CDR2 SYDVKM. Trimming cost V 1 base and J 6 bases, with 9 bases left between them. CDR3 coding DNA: TGTGCCAGCAGTTTATACGTCGACCATGGCTACACCTTC. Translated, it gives CASSLYVDHGYTF.

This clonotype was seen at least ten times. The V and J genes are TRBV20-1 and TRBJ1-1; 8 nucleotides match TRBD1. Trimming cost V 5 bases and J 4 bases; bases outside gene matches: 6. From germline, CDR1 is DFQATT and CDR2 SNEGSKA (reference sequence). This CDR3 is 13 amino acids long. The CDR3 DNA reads TGCAGTGCTTCCACGACAGGGGCCACTGAAGCTTTCTTT. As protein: CSASTTGATEAFF.

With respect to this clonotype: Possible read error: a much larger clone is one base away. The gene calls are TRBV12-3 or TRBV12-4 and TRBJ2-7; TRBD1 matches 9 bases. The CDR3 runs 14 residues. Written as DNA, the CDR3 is TGTACCAGCGGGACAGGGCCAGGAGCTTACGAGCAGTACTTC. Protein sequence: CTSGTGPGAYEQYF.

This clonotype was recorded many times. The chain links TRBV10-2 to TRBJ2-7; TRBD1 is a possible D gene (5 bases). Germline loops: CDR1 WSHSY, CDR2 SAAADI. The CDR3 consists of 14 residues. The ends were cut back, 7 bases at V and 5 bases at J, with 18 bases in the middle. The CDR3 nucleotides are TGCGCCAGCACCCGGCAGGGATCACGCGACGAGCAGTACTTC. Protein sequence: CASTRQGSRDEQYF.

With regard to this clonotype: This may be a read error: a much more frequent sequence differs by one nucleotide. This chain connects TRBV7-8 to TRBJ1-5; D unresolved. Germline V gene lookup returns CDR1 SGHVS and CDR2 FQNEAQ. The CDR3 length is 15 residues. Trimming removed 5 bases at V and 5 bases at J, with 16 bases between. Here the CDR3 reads CASSPTRRPDQPQHF. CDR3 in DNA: TGTGCCAGCAGCCCCACACGGAGACCGGATCAGCCCCAGCATTTT.

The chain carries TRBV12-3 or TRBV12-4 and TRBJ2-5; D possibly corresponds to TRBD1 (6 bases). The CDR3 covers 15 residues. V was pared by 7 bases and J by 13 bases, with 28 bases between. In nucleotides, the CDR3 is TGTGCCAGCACCCACATTGGGGGCAGGGATTACCCCCGGTACTTC. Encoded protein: CASTHIGGRDYPRYF.